This note documents a single T cell receptor (beta chain) sequence. Antigen specificity is unknown. The data are from a study of OX40 agonist ivuxolimab in advanced cancers. Across the study: Partial responses were recorded for three patients, including one with hepatocellular carcinoma and two with cutaneous melanoma.

Autoimmune disease history or systemic immunosuppression barred patients. The V and J ends lost 3 bases and 0 bases respectively, with 9 bases between them. From germline, CDR1 is MRHNA and CDR2 SNTAGT. The CDR3 sequence is 15 residues long. The method was immunoSEQ multiplex PCR; TCRdb's version includes in-frame clones alone and lacks a portion of them. The sample holds 49,000 or so clones, around 83% seen once. Study conclusions and caveats: Clonal expansion by week 6 occurred in CD4+ and CD8+ blood T cells (at 0.1 to 3.0 mg/kg). On average, a greater number of expanded clones characterised CD8+ T cells relative to CD4+.

The chain joins TRBV6-4 to TRBJ1-5; D not certain. The source material was CD4+ or CD8+ T cells sorted from blood, sampled in a trial of the OX40 agonist ivuxolimab. The receptor's source is an adult with an advanced solid tumor such as melanoma, head and neck, liver or kidney cancer. This chain's CDR3 is CASSEAAYSNQPQHF. The CDR3 DNA is TGTGCCAGCAGTGAGGCAGCTTATAGCAATCAGCCCCAGCATTTT.